These 22 T cell receptor beta chains originate from one sample sequenced in a study of blood T cells in healthy people across ages. Primed by a sample-barcoded 5' primer and a J-beta primer mix, a second PCR proceeded for about 6 to 11 cycles. A single record per CDR3 protein comes from TCRdb applying MiXCR to the 5' RACE reads. The sample comprises 650,000 to 950,000 distinct CDR3 sequences, under 45% of which are singletons, and around 21% rests with the top ten. Sequencing was performed on blood. The receptors stem from a man aged 55 to 70 in good health.

The V gene is TRBV7-2, the J gene TRBJ1-1; D perhaps matches TRBD1 (5 bases). Germline V gives CDR1 SGHTA, CDR2 FQGNSA. The length of the CDR3 is 15 residues. Trimming cost V 4 bases and J 4 bases, with 16 bases left between them. The CDR3 DNA reads as TGTGCCAGCAGCTACGACAGCCGTGCGAGCACTGAAGCTTTCTTT. This translates into CASSYDSRASTEAFF.

In this sample, this clonotype turned up once. As DNA, the CDR3 is TGTGCCAGCTCACCACCGTCTTCCAGGCGGACTGAAGCTTTCTTT. It yields the protein CASSPPSSRRTEAFF. The J gene is TRBJ1-1, the V gene TRBV18; no definite D call. The CDR3 has 15 residues. Trimming took 0 bases from V and 5 from J, leaving 13 bases between them. Per germline, CDR1 KGHSH and CDR2 LQKENI.

The chain uses TRBV28 and TRBJ2-7; D gene uncertain. Germline CDR1 is MDHEN and CDR2 is SYDVKM. The CDR3 spans 14 residues. Trimming took 3 bases from V and 0 from J, leaving 9 bases between them. The CDR3 coding sequence is TGTGCCAGCAGTTTCCCCCCGGCCTCCTACGAGCAGTACTTC. This translates into CASSFPPASYEQYF.

This clonotype has more than one count but fewer than ten. The CDR3 here is CASSQDVRQSFYEQYF. The CDR3 DNA reads as TGTGCCAGCAGCCAAGATGTTAGACAAAGCTTCTACGAGCAGTACTTC. The V and J genes are TRBV3-1 and TRBJ2-7; D unresolved. Trimming took off 0 bases at V and 3 bases at J, with 15 bases between the two ends. The V gene's germline CDR1 is LGHDT and CDR2 YNNKEL (reference sequence). The CDR3 consists of 16 residues.

The DNA for the CDR3 is TGTGCCAGCAGTTATAGGAGGGCCCAGGAGACCCAGTACTTC. Its protein product is CASSYRRAQETQYF. The J gene is TRBJ2-5, the V gene TRBV6-2 or TRBV6-3; perhaps TRBD2 as D (6 bases). Germline V lookup: CDR1 MNHEY, CDR2 SVGEGT. Trimming cost V 3 bases and J 5 bases, with 13 bases left between them. The length of the CDR3 is 14 residues.

V gene TRBV7-2 combines with J gene TRBJ1-1; D perhaps matches TRBD1 (5 bases). The V gene lost 5 bases and the J gene lost 3 bases, with 13 bases spanning the gap. The CDR3 is made up of 14 amino acids. Germline CDR1 reads SGHTA; CDR2 reads FQGNSA. CDR3 protein: CASSLDRRYTEAFF. The CDR3 nucleotides are TGTGCCAGCAGCCTCGACAGACGTTACACTGAAGCTTTCTTT.

The V and J genes are TRBV20-1 and TRBJ2-1; unclear D gene. The CDR3 sequence is 12 residues long. The germline CDR1 and CDR2 sequences are DFQATT and SNEGSKA (reference sequence). V was trimmed by 3 bases and J by 6 bases, leaving 9 bases between them. The CDR3 spells CSARHYVNEQFF. Here the CDR3 DNA reads TGCAGTGCTAGGCACTACGTCAATGAGCAGTTCTTC.

This clonotype was observed a few times. The chain carries TRBV20-1 and TRBJ1-2; D is unclear. V lost 6 bases and J lost 0, with 14 bases in between. The germline gives CDR1 DFQATT, CDR2 SNEGSKA (reference sequence). The CDR3 extends over 14 amino acids. DNA of the CDR3: TGCAGTGCCACCCAAGGCAGATCTAACTATGGCTACACCTTC. Protein: CSATQGRSNYGYTF.

The chain links TRBV20-1 to TRBJ2-1; 9 bases map to TRBD2. Germline assignment: CDR1 DFQATT and CDR2 SNEGSKA (reference sequence). The CDR3 runs to 16 residues. V trimming: 5 bases; J trimming: 1 base; junction bases outside the gene matches: 9. CDR3 region: CSAPHSGGRSYNEQFF. CDR3 nucleotide sequence: TGCAGTGCTCCCCATAGCGGGGGAAGGTCCTACAATGAGCAGTTCTTC.

The V call is TRBV6-5, the J call TRBJ2-1, with no clear D. CDR1 MNHEY and CDR2 SVGAGI come from the germline V gene. This CDR3 is 16 amino acids long. V lost 2 bases and J lost 9, with 20 bases in between. The CDR3 region is CASSYGGWSAVTEQFF. DNA of the CDR3: TGTGCCAGCAGTTACGGTGGCTGGAGCGCCGTAACTGAGCAGTTCTTC.

The chain carries TRBV20-1 and TRBJ2-5; 9 bases are a match to TRBD1. V dropped 0 bases and J dropped 11; count of bases not matched to a gene: 13. The CDR3 runs to 15 residues. Germline V lookup: CDR1 DFQATT, CDR2 SNEGSKA (reference sequence). The CDR3 bases are TGCAGTGCTAGAGATAGTGGGGACAGGGCGGGGGAGCAGTACTTC. Its translation is CSARDSGDRAGEQYF.

This clonotype has just one count. The chain links TRBV5-1 to TRBJ1-2; no definite D call. Germline V gene lookup returns CDR1 SGHRS and CDR2 YFSETQ. The germline V and J ends were trimmed by 0 bases and 4 bases, with 13 bases remaining between them. The CDR3 runs 15 residues. CDR3 nucleotide sequence: TGCGCCAGCAGCTTGGCGGGGAAGGGCAGCTATGGCTACACCTTC. Its translation: CASSLAGKGSYGYTF.

This chain joins TRBV27 and TRBJ2-7; either TRBD1 or TRBD2 may supply D (5 bases each). The CDR3 length is 13 residues. Germline CDR1 and CDR2: MNHEY and SMNVEV (reference sequence). V was clipped by 5 bases and J by 0 bases, with 8 bases between them. The CDR3 sequence: CASSNGASYEQYF. The CDR3 region has the DNA TGTGCCAGCAGTAACGGGGCCTCCTACGAGCAGTACTTC.

This clonotype was counted between two and nine times. The rearrangement joins TRBV29-1 to TRBJ2-3; 8 positions match TRBD1. The CDR3 loop spans 13 amino acids. Germline V gene lookup returns CDR1 SQVTM and CDR2 ANQGSEA. V lost 5 bases to trimming and J lost 4 bases; unmatched junction nucleotides: 5. Written as DNA, the CDR3 is TGCAGCGTTACCCGGACAGGGTCAGATACGCAGTATTTT. Encoded protein: CSVTRTGSDTQYF.

The chain links TRBV4-3 to TRBJ1-4; no clear D. The CDR3 length is 16 residues. The germline V and J ends were trimmed by 1 base and 0 bases, with 9 bases remaining between them. Germline V gives CDR1 LGHNA, CDR2 YSLEER. The CDR3: CASSQVLRTTNEKLFF. The CDR3 DNA reads as TGCGCCAGCAGCCAAGTTTTGAGAACAACTAATGAAAAACTGTTTTTT.

The V call is TRBV29-1, the J call TRBJ2-2; D call uncertain. The ends were cut back, 5 bases at V and 3 bases at J, with 4 bases in the middle. Germline CDR1 and CDR2: SQVTM and ANQGSEA. The CDR3 is 11 residues long. CDR3: CSVKYTGELFF. In DNA form, the CDR3 reads TGCAGCGTTAAGTACACCGGGGAGCTGTTTTTT.

This chain uses TRBV2 with TRBJ2-4; D is uncertain. V lost 3 bases to trimming and J lost 0 bases, with 9 bases between them. In germline, CDR1 is SNHLY, CDR2 FYNNEI. This CDR3 is 15 amino acids long. In nucleotides, the CDR3 is TGTGCCAGCAGTGATGACTCTCTAGCCAAAAACATTCAGTACTTC. Protein product: CASSDDSLAKNIQYF. Drawing the rest from reference TRBV2 and TRBJ2-4, the complete variable domain is EPEVTQTPSHQVTQMGQEVILRCVPISNHLYFYWYRQILGQKVEFLVSFYNNEISEKSEIFDDQFSVERPDGSNFTLKIRSTKLEDSAMYFCASSDDSLAKNIQYFGAGTRLSVL.

This chain joins TRBV7-9 and TRBJ2-5; 14 nucleotides line up with TRBD2. The CDR3 totals 18 residues. Germline V gene sequence: CDR1 SEHNR, CDR2 FQNEAQ (reference sequence). V was clipped by 2 bases and J by 11 bases; unmatched bases: 16. In DNA form, the CDR3 reads TGTGCCAGCAGCTTACCGCGACGACTAGCGGGGGGGAGGAATGAGCAGTACTTC. Translation gives CASSLPRRLAGGRNEQYF.

DNA for the CDR3: TGTGCCAGCAGCTTCCACCCGGGACCCTACTCACCCCTCCACTTT. Its protein product is CASSFHPGPYSPLHF. The chain combines TRBV6-2 or TRBV6-3 with TRBJ1-6; weak D call: TRBD1 (5 bases). The CDR3 has 15 amino acids. Trimming pared 6 bases from V and 10 bases from J, leaving 19 bases between. Germline V gene lookup returns CDR1 MNHEY and CDR2 SVGEGT.

This clonotype was found a few times. This rearrangement joins TRBV20-1 to TRBJ2-1; possible D gene TRBD1, 6 bases. This CDR3 has 14 amino acids. CDR1 is DFQATT, CDR2 SNEGSKA, per germline (reference sequence). CDR3 DNA sequence: TGCAGCCCAAGGGTAGGGGGACCAAAGGGTGAGCAGTTCTTC. Amino acids: CSPRVGGPKGEQFF.

In its sample, this clonotype was seen a few times. V gene TRBV6-5 combines with J gene TRBJ1-2; D not resolved. V lost 0 bases and J lost 6, with 11 bases in between. The CDR3 loop spans 14 amino acids. The V gene's germline CDR1 is MNHEY and CDR2 SVGAGI. DNA for the CDR3: TGTGCCAGCAGTTACTCTTCGGGAAGAGATGGCTACACCTTC. Protein product: CASSYSSGRDGYTF.

The chain is built from TRBV20-1 and TRBJ2-5; D remains ambiguous. Between the trimmed V and J ends, which lost 6 bases and 2 bases, there was a span of 10 bases. CDR1 DFQATT and CDR2 SNEGSKA come from the germline V gene (reference sequence). The CDR3 covers 12 residues. The CDR3 sequence: CSALIPQETQYF. The CDR3, as DNA: TGCAGTGCCCTAATCCCACAAGAGACCCAGTACTTC.